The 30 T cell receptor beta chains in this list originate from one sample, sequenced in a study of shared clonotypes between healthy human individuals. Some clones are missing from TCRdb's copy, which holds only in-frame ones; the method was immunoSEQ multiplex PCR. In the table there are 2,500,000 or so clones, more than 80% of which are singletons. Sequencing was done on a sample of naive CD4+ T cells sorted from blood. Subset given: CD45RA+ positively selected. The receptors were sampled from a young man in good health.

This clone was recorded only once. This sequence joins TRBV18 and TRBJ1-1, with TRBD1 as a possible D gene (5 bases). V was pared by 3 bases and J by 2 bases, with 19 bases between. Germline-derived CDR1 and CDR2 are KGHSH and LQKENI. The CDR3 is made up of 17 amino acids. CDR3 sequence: CASSPRQGPNVNTEAFF. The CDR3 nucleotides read TGTGCCAGCTCACCTCGGCAGGGACCAAATGTAAACACTGAAGCTTTCTTT.

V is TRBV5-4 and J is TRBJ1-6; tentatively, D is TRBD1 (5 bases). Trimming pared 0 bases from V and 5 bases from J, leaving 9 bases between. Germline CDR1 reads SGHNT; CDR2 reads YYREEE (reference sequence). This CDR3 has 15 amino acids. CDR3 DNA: TGTGCCAGCAGCTTGGGAGGGGCGAATAATTCACCCCTCCACTTT. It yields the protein CASSLGGANNSPLHF. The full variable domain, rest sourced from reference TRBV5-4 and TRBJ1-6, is ETGVTQSPTHLIKTRGQQVTLRCSSQSGHNTVSWYQQALGQGPQFIFQYYREEENGRGNFPPRFSGLQFPNYSSELNVNALELDDSALYLCASSLGGANNSPLHFGNGTRLTVT.

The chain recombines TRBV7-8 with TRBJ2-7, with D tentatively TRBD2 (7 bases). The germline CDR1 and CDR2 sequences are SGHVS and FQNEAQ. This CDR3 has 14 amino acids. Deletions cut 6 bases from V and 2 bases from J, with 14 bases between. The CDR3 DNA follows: TGTGCCAGCAGGGGAGGGGGATTAACCTACGAGCAGTACTTC. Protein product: CASRGGGLTYEQYF.

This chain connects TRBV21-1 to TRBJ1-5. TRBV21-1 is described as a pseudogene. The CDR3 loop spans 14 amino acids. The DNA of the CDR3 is TGTGCCAGCAGGGGGTGGATTAGCAATCAGCCCCAGCATTTT. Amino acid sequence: CASRGWISNQPQHF.

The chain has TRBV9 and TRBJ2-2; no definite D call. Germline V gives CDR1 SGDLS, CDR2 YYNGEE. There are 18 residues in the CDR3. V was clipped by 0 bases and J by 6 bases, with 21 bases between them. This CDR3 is CASSVATPVHSNPGELFF. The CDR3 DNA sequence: TGTGCCAGCAGCGTAGCGACGCCTGTCCATTCAAACCCCGGGGAGCTGTTTTTT.

The CDR3 sequence: CASTPGAANYGYTF. For the CDR3, the DNA is TGTGCCAGCACCCCAGGGGCAGCTAACTATGGCTACACCTTC. V is TRBV7-9 and J is TRBJ1-2, with D maybe TRBD1 (6 bases). With 7 bases removed from V and 0 bases from J, the gap between germline ends came to 12 bases. The germline CDR1 and CDR2 sequences are SEHNR and FQNEAQ (reference sequence). This CDR3 has 14 residues.

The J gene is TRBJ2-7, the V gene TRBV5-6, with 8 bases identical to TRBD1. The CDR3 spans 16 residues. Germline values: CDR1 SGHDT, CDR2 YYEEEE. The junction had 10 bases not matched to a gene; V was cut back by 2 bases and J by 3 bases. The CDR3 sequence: CASSLEGQAPLYEQYF. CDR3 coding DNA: TGTGCCAGCAGCTTAGAGGGACAGGCCCCTCTCTACGAGCAGTACTTC.

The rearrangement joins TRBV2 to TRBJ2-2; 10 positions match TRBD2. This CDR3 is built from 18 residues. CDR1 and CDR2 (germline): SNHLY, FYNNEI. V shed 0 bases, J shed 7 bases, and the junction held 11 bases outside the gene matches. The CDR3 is CASSEAPASGRKGGELFF. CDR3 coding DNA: TGTGCCAGCAGTGAAGCACCGGCTAGCGGGAGAAAGGGCGGGGAGCTGTTTTTT.

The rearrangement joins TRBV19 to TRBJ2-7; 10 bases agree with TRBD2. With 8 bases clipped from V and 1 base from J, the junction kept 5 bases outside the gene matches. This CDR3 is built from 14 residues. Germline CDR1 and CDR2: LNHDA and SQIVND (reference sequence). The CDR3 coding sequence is TGTGCCAGTGGAGCTAGCGGGAGTTCCTACGAGCAGTACTTC. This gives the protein CASGASGSSYEQYF.

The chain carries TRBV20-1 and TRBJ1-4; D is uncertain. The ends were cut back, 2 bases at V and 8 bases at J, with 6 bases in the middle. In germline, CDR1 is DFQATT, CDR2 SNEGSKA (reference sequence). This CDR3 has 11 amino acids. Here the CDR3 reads CSARIEEKLFF. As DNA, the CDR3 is TGCAGTGCTAGAATAGAGGAAAAACTGTTTTTT.

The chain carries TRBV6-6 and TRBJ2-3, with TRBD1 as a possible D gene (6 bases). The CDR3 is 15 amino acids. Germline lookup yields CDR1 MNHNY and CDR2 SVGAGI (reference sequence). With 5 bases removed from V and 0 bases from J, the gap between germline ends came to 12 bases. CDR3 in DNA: TGTGCCAGCAGTCGGACAGTCGCTAGCACAGATACGCAGTATTTT. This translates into CASSRTVASTDTQYF.

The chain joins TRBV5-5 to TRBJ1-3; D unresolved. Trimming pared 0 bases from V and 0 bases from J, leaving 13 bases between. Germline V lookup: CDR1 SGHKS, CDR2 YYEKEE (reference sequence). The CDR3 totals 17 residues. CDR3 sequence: CASSLAAANVSGNTIYF. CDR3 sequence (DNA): TGTGCCAGCAGCTTGGCGGCAGCCAATGTCTCTGGAAACACCATATATTTT.

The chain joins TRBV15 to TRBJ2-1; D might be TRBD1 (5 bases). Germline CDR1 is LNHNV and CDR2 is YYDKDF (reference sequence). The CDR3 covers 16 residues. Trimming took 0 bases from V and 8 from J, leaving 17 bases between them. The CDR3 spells CATSRDFPQGGYEQFF. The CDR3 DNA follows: TGTGCCACCAGCAGAGATTTCCCGCAGGGTGGGTATGAGCAGTTCTTC.

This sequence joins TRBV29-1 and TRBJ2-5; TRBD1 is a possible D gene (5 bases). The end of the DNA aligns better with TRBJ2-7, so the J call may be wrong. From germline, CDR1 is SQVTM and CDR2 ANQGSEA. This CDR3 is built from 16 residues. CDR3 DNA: TGCAGCGTCACACTGATAGCTTCGCCAGGGCCCTACGAGCAGTACTTC. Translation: CSVTLIASPGPYEQYF.

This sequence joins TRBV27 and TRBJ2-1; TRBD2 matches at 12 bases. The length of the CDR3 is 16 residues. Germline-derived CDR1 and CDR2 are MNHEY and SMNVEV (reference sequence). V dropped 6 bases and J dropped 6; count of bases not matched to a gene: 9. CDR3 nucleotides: TGTGCCAGCAGCCCGCAGTCTAGCGGGAGGGTCAATGAGCAGTTCTTC. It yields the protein CASSPQSSGRVNEQFF.

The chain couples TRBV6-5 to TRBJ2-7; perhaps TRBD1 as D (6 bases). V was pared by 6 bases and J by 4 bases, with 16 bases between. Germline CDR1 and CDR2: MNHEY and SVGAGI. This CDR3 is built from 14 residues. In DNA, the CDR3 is TGTGCCAGCAGCCTCTCACAGGGACGGTACGAGCAGTACTTC. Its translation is CASSLSQGRYEQYF.

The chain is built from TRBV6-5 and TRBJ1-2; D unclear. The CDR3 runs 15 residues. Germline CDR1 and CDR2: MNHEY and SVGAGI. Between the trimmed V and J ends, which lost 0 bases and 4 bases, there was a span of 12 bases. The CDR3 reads CASSYSKGRGYGYTF. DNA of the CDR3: TGTGCCAGCAGTTACTCGAAAGGCCGTGGCTATGGCTACACCTTC.

CDR3 region: CACTGGNDYGYTF. The CDR3 nucleotides read TGTGCCTGCACAGGGGGGAACGACTATGGCTACACCTTC. The rearrangement uses TRBV30 and TRBJ1-2; 8 nucleotides agree with TRBD1. Germline V gene sequence: CDR1 GTSNPN, CDR2 SVGIG (reference sequence). With 6 bases clipped from V and 3 bases from J, the junction kept 6 bases outside the gene matches. This CDR3 contains 13 residues.

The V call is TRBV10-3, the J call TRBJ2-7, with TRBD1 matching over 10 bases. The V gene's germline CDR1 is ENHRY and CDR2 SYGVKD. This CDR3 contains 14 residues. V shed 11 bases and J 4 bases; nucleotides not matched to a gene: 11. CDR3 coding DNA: TGTGCCTCACTAGCCCGGGACAGGGGTTACGAGCAGTACTTC. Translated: CASLARDRGYEQYF.

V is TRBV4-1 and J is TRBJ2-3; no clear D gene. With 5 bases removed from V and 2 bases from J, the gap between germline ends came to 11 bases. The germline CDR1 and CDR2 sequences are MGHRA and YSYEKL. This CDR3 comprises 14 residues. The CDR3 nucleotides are TGCGCCAGCAGCTTAGGACCACCCACAGATACGCAGTATTTT. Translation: CASSLGPPTDTQYF.

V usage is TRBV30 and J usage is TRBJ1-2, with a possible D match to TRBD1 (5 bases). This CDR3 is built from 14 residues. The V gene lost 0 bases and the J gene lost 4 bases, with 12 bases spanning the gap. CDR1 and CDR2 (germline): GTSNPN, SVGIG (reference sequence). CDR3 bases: TGTGCCTGGAGTGTAGTGAGGGGCGGCTATGGCTACACCTTC. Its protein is CAWSVVRGGYGYTF.

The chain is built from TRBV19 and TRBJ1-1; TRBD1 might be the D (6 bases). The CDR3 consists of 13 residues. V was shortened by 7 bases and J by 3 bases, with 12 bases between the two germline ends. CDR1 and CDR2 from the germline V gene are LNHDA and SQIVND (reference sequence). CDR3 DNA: TGTGCCAGTAAGTGGGGGCTTGACACTGAAGCTTTCTTT. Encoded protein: CASKWGLDTEAFF. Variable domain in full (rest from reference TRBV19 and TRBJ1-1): DGGITQSPKYLFRKEGQNVTLSCEQNLNHDAMYWYRQDPGQGLRLIYYSQIVNDFQKGDIAEGYSVSREKKESFPLTVTSAQKNPTAFYLCASKWGLDTEAFFGQGTRLTVV.

CDR3 bases: TGCGCCAGCAGCCCCTCCCGGACAGGGGCCCCCCAAGAGACCCAGTACTTC. Its protein product is CASSPSRTGAPQETQYF. This chain links TRBV5-1 with TRBJ2-5, with 9 positions matching TRBD1. Germline V gives CDR1 SGHRS, CDR2 YFSETQ. This CDR3 comprises 17 residues. J was trimmed by 1 base and V by 4 bases; bases with no gene match: 11. Combining the CDR3 with reference TRBV5-1 and TRBJ2-5 gives the whole variable domain KAGVTQTPRYLIKTRGQQVTLSCSPISGHRSVSWYQQTPGQGLQFLFEYFSETQRNKGNFPGRFSGRQFSNSRSEMNVSTLELGDSALYLCASSPSRTGAPQETQYFGPGTRLLVL.

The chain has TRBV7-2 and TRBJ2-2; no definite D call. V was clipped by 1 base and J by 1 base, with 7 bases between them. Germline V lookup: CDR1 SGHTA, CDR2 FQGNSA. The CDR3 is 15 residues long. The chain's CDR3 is CASSLEGRNTGELFF. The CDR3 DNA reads TGTGCCAGCAGCTTAGAGGGCAGGAACACCGGGGAGCTGTTTTTT.

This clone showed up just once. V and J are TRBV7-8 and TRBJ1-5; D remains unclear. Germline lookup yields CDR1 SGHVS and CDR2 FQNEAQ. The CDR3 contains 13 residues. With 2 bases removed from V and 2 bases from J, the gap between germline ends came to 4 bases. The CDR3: CASSLRRNQPQHF. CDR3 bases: TGTGCCAGCAGCTTACGCCGCAATCAGCCCCAGCATTTT.

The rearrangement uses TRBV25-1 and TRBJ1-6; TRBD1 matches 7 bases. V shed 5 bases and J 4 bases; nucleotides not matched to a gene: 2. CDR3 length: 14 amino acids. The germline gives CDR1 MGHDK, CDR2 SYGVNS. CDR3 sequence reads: CASSQGGYNSPLHF. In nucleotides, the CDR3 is TGTGCCAGCAGTCAGGGGGGATATAATTCACCCCTCCACTTT.

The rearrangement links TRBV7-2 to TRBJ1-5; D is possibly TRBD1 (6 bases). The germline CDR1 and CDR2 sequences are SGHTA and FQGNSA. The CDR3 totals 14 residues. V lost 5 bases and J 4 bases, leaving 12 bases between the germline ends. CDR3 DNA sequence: TGTGCCAGCAGCAGGGGGGGGCTTAATCAGCCCCAGCATTTT. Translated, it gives CASSRGGLNQPQHF.

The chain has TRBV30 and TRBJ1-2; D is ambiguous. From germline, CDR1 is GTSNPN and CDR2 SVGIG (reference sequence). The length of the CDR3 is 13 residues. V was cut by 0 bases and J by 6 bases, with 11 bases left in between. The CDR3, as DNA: TGTGCCTGGAGTGTACGTCTTTGGGATGGCTACACCTTC. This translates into CAWSVRLWDGYTF.

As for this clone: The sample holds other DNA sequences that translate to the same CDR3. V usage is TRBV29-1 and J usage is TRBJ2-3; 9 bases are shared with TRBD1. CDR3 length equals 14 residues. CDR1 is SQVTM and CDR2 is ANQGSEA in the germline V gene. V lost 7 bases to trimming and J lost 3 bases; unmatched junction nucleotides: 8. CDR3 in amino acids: CSGTGTGSTDTQYF. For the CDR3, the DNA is TGCAGCGGGACCGGGACAGGGTCGACAGATACGCAGTATTTT.

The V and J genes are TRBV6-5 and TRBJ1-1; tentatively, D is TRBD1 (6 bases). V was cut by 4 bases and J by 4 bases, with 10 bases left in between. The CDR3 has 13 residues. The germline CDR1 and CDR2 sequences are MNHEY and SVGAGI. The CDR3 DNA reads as TGTGCCAGCAGTTTAGGACAGAGCACTGAAGCTTTCTTT. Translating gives CASSLGQSTEAFF.